Sequencing of this T cell receptor (beta chain) was carried out in a study of control samples from healthy donors and cancer patients. The CDR3 covers 11 residues. The germline CDR1 and CDR2 sequences are SGDLS and YYNGEE. V was trimmed by 0 bases and J by 5 bases, leaving 2 bases between them. Here immunoSEQ multiplex PCR was the method, and the copy in TCRdb shows in-frame clones only, minus some. The sample has around 90,000 clones, approximately 81% seen once. V is TRBV9 and J is TRBJ1-1; D call uncertain. The TCR originated in a woman aged 35 to 49 in good health. The sequencing sample was made of blood. The CDR3 DNA follows: TGTGCCAGCAGCGTAGTAACTGAAGCTTTCTTT. Translating gives CASSVVTEAFF.